This entry describes one T cell receptor (beta chain). Its specificity is not known. The CDR3 sequence is 15 residues long. Trimming cost V 7 bases and J 0 bases, with 15 bases left between them. Germline CDR1 is MNHNY and CDR2 is SVGAGI (reference sequence). The data are from a study of OX40 agonist ivuxolimab in advanced cancers. At the level of the study: Ivuxolimab, an agonist antibody against OX40 (CD134), was given to patients. One patient with hepatocellular carcinoma and two with cutaneous melanoma, three in all, had partial responses.

The protocol was immunoSEQ multiplex PCR, while the TCRdb copy is restricted to in-frame clones and leaves out a portion. Of approximately 65,000 clones in the sample, around 88% were seen once. Study findings and constraints: Fewer expanded clones were found on average in CD4+ than in CD8+ T cells.

The sampling schedule covered blood at baseline, cycle 4 day 1, and cycle 7 day 1. The receptor comes from an adult with an advanced solid tumor such as melanoma, head and neck, liver or kidney cancer. The V call is TRBV6-6, the J call TRBJ1-1; no definite D call. The specimen was CD4+ or CD8+ T cells sorted from blood, collected in a trial of the OX40 agonist ivuxolimab. This CDR3 reads CASKATGRMNTEAFF. CDR3 nucleotide sequence: TGTGCCAGCAAGGCGACCGGGAGGATGAACACTGAAGCTTTCTTT.